A selection of T cell receptor beta chains follows, all from one sample in a study of siplizumab effects on memory and regulatory T cells. Sequenced by immunoSEQ multiplex PCR; TCRdb stores in-frame clones only, minus some. This table holds some 100,000 clones, roughly 97% found once. Sequenced: naive CD4+ T cells sorted from blood. The source of these receptors is a human donor in good health. The CDR3 runs from the conserved cysteine through the conserved F or W. The order of the fields is D gene, J gene, clone size, V gene, CDR3 protein, CDR3 DNA. The D gene is left open where the match is weak. Clone size is shown for a subset of rows, as once, few, many or a class of expanded clone.

D: TRBD2; J: TRBJ2-7; size: .; V: TRBV2; CDR3: CASRLANEQYF; DNA: TGTGCCAGCAGACTAGCGAACGAGCAGTACTTC
D: .; J: TRBJ2-1; size: .; V: TRBV12-5; CDR3: CASGLGKDRLGYNEQFF; DNA: TGTGCTAGTGGTTTGGGGAAGGACCGTTTAGGATACAATGAGCAGTTCTTC
D: TRBD2; J: TRBJ2-3; size: .; V: TRBV10-3; CDR3: CAIRGESPDTQYF; DNA: TGTGCCATACGGGGGGAATCCCCAGATACGCAGTATTTT
D: .; J: TRBJ2-1; size: .; V: TRBV29-1; CDR3: CSAPLLAFYNEQFF; DNA: TGCAGCGCCCCCCTCTTAGCGTTCTACAATGAGCAGTTCTTC
D: .; J: TRBJ1-2; size: .; V: TRBV12-5; CDR3: CASGLTLEMVGYTF; DNA: TGTGCTAGTGGTTTGACTCTTGAGATGGTAGGCTACACCTTC
D: .; J: TRBJ2-1; size: .; V: TRBV7-2; CDR3: CASSEQYNEQFF; DNA: TGTGCCAGCAGCGAACAGTACAATGAGCAGTTCTTC
D: .; J: TRBJ2-5; size: once; V: TRBV9; CDR3: CASSTRDTAGETQYF; DNA: TGTGCCAGCAGCACACGGGACACGGCGGGGGAGACCCAGTACTTC
D: .; J: TRBJ1-1; size: .; V: TRBV6-1; CDR3: CASRQGGFAEAFF; DNA: TGTGCCAGCAGACAAGGGGGGTTCGCTGAAGCTTTCTTT
D: .; J: TRBJ1-4; size: .; V: TRBV28; CDR3: CASSLSGAGPNEKLFF; DNA: TGTGCCAGCAGTTTATCAGGCGCAGGCCCGAATGAAAAACTGTTTTTT
D: .; J: TRBJ2-7; size: .; V: TRBV14; CDR3: CASSQVIVGDNYEQYF; DNA: TGTGCCAGCAGCCAAGTCATAGTAGGTGACAACTACGAGCAGTACTTC
D: .; J: TRBJ1-5; size: .; V: TRBV10-3; CDR3: CAIQESGESNQPQHF; DNA: TGTGCCATCCAAGAGAGCGGGGAGAGCAATCAGCCCCAGCATTTT
D: TRBD1; J: TRBJ2-7; size: .; V: TRBV5-1; CDR3: CASSFNDRAPVEQYF; DNA: TGCGCCAGCAGCTTCAACGACAGGGCCCCTGTCGAGCAGTACTTC
D: .; J: TRBJ1-4; size: .; V: TRBV29-1; CDR3: CSVEGEKLFF; DNA: TGCAGCGTTGAGGGTGAAAAACTGTTTTTT
D: .; J: TRBJ2-2; size: .; V: TRBV21-1; CDR3: CASRWGRGPTGELFF; DNA: TGTGCCAGCAGATGGGGGCGGGGGCCCACCGGGGAGCTGTTTTTT
D: .; J: TRBJ2-3; size: .; V: TRBV7-2; CDR3: CASSLVFGDTQYF; DNA: TGTGCCAGCAGCTTAGTCTTTGGGGATACGCAGTATTTT
D: .; J: TRBJ2-6; size: once; V: TRBV7-2; CDR3: CASSQQGTGANVLTF; DNA: TGTGCCAGCAGCCAGCAGGGGACTGGGGCCAACGTCCTGACTTTC
D: .; J: TRBJ1-4; size: .; V: TRBV19; CDR3: CASSIRGTNEKLFF; DNA: TGTGCCAGTAGTATACGGGGGACTAATGAAAAACTGTTTTTT
D: .; J: TRBJ2-7; size: .; V: TRBV6-1; CDR3: CASNMAASYEQYF; DNA: TGTGCCAGCAATATGGCAGCCTCCTACGAGCAGTACTTC
D: .; J: TRBJ2-5; size: once; V: TRBV10-1; CDR3: CASSRGVQETQYF; DNA: TGCGCCAGCAGTAGGGGGGTCCAAGAGACCCAGTACTTC
D: TRBD1; J: TRBJ2-3; size: .; V: TRBV6-5; CDR3: CATAMGQPLDTQYF; DNA: TGTGCCACCGCGATGGGACAGCCTTTGGATACGCAGTATTTT
D: .; J: TRBJ1-3; size: .; V: TRBV7-6; CDR3: CASSLGGSQGNTIYF; DNA: TGTGCCAGCAGCTTAGGGGGCTCACAGGGAAACACCATATATTTT
D: .; J: TRBJ2-7; size: .; V: TRBV6-6; CDR3: CASSFADRYYEQYF; DNA: TGTGCCAGCAGTTTTGCGGACAGATACTACGAGCAGTACTTC
D: TRBD2; J: TRBJ2-1; size: .; V: TRBV7-3; CDR3: CASSLGGAGDNEQFF; DNA: TGTGCCAGCAGCCTCGGGGGGGCCGGTGACAATGAGCAGTTCTTC
D: TRBD1; J: TRBJ1-6; size: .; V: TRBV5-6; CDR3: CASNKLQPGGYSPLHF; DNA: TGTGCCAGCAACAAGCTCCAACCAGGGGGCTATTCACCCCTCCACTTT
D: TRBD1; J: TRBJ2-7; size: .; V: TRBV6-5; CDR3: CASRPTGGREQYF; DNA: TGTGCCAGCAGGCCAACAGGGGGCAGGGAGCAGTACTTC
D: .; J: TRBJ1-2; size: .; V: TRBV6-5; CDR3: CASSYEDFRYGYTF; DNA: TGTGCCAGCAGTTACGAGGACTTCCGATATGGCTACACCTTC
D: TRBD1; J: TRBJ2-6; size: .; V: TRBV7-3; CDR3: CASSFAGTGGAGANVLTF; DNA: TGTGCCAGCAGCTTCGCCGGGACAGGGGGCGCTGGGGCCAACGTCCTGACTTTC
D: TRBD1; J: TRBJ2-3; size: .; V: TRBV5-1; CDR3: CASSSPNGQVDTQYF; DNA: TGCGCCAGCAGCTCCCCGAATGGACAGGTAGATACGCAGTATTTT
D: .; J: TRBJ2-7; size: .; V: TRBV7-9; CDR3: CAAGPLRGGSEQYF; DNA: TGTGCCGCAGGTCCCCTCAGGGGCGGGAGCGAGCAGTACTTC
D: .; J: TRBJ2-1; size: once; V: TRBV4-2; CDR3: CASSRGRVYNEQFF; DNA: TGTGCCAGCAGCCGGGGGCGGGTCTACAATGAGCAGTTCTTC
D: .; J: TRBJ2-7; size: .; V: TRBV29-1; CDR3: CSVRHGGVYEQYF; DNA: TGCAGCGTCCGACACGGGGGAGTCTACGAGCAGTACTTC
D: .; J: TRBJ1-1; size: .; V: TRBV12-5; CDR3: CASGLIGDGTEAFF; DNA: TGTGCTAGTGGTTTAATAGGGGATGGCACTGAAGCTTTCTTT
D: TRBD1; J: TRBJ2-1; size: .; V: TRBV13; CDR3: CASSQGQGLREQFF; DNA: TGTGCCAGCAGCCAGGGACAGGGGTTGCGGGAGCAGTTCTTC
D: TRBD1; J: TRBJ2-2; size: .; V: TRBV7-6; CDR3: CASSYPREDRGANTGELFF; DNA: TGTGCCAGCAGCTACCCCCGGGAGGACAGGGGAGCGAACACCGGGGAGCTGTTTTTT